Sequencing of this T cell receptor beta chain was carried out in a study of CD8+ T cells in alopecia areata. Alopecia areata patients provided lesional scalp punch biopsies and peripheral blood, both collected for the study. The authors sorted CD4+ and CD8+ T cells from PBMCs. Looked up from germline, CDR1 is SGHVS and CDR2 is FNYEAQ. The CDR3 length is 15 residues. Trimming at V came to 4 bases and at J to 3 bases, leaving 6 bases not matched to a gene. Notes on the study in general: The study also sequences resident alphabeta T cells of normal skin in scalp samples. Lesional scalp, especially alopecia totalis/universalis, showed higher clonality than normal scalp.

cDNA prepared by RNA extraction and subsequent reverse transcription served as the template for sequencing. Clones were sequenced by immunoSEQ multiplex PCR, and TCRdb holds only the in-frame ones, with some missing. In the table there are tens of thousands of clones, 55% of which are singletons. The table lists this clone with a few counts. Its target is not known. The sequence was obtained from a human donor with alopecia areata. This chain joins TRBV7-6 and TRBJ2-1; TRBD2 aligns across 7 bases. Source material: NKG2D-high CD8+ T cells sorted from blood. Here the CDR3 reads CASSSEAGDYNEQFF. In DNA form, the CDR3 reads TGTGCCAGCAGCTCAGAGGCGGGGGACTACAATGAGCAGTTCTTC. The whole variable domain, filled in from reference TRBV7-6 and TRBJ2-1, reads GAGVSQSPRYKVTKRGQDVALRCDPISGHVSLYWYRQALGQGPEFLTYFNYEAQQDKSGLPNDRFSAERPEGSISTLTIQRTEQRDSAMYRCASSSEAGDYNEQFFGPGTRLTVL.